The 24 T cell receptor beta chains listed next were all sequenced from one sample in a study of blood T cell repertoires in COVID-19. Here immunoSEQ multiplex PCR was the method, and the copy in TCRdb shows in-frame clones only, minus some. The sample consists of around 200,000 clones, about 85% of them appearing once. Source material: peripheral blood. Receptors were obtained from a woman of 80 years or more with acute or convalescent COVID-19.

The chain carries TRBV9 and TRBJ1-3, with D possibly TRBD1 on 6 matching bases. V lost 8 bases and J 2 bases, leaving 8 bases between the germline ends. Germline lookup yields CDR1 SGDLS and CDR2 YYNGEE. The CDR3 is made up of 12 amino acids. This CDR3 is CASTGPGNTIYF. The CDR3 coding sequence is TGTGCCAGTACAGGGCCTGGAAACACCATATATTTT.

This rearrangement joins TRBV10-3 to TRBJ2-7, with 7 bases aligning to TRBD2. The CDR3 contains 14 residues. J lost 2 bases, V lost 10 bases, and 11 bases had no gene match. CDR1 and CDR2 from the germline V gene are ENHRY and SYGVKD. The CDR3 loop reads CATVGGLAAYEQYF. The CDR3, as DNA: TGTGCCACCGTGGGCGGCCTAGCGGCCTACGAGCAGTACTTC.

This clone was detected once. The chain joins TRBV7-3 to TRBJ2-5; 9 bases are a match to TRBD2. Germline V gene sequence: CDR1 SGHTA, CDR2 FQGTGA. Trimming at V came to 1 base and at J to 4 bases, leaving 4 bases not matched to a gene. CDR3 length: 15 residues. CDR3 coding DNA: TGTGCCAGCAGCTTAAGCGGGAGGGAGGGAGAGACCCAGTACTTC. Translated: CASSLSGREGETQYF.

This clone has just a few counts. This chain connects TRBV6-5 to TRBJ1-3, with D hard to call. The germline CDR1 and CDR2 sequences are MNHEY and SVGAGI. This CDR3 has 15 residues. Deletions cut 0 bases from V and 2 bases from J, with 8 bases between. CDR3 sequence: CASSYSFGTGNTIYF. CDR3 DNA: TGTGCCAGCAGTTACTCGTTCGGGACTGGAAACACCATATATTTT.

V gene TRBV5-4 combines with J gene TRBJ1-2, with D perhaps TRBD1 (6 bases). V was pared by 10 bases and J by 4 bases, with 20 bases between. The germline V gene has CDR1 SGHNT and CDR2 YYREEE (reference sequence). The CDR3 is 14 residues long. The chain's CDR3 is CAAAVVGGAYGYTF. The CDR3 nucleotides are TGTGCCGCGGCTGTTGTAGGGGGTGCCTATGGCTACACCTTC.

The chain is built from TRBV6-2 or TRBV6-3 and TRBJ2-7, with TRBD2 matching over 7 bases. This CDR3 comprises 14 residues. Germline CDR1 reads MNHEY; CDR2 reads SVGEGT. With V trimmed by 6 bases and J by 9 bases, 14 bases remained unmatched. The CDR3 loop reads CASSRILTSLRQYF. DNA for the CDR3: TGTGCCAGCAGCCGCATCCTGACTAGCCTCCGGCAGTACTTC.

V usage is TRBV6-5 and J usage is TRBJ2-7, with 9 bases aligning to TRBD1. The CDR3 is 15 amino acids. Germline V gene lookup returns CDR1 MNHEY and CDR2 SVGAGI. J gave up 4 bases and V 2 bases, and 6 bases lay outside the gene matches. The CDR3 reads CASSYPSGTGYEQYF. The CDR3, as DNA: TGTGCCAGCAGTTACCCATCCGGGACAGGGTACGAGCAGTACTTC.

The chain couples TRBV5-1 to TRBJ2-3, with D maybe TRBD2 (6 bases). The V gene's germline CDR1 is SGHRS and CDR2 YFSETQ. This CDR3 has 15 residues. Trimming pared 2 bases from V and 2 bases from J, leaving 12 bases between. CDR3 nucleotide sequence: TGCGCCAGCAGCTTCAGGAGGGAGAACACAGATACGCAGTATTTT. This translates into CASSFRRENTDTQYF.

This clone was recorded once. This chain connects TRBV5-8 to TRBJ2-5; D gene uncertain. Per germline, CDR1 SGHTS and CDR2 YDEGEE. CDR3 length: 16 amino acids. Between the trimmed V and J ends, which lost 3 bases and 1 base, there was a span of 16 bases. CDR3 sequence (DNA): TGTGCCAGCAGCTCGTATGGCAGAAAGCGCCAAGAGACCCAGTACTTC. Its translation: CASSSYGRKRQETQYF.

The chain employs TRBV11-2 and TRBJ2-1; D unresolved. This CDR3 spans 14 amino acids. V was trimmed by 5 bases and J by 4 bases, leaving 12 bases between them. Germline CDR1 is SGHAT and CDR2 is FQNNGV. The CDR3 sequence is CASSLSSYYNEQFF. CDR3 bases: TGTGCCAGCAGCCTATCGTCCTATTACAATGAGCAGTTCTTC.

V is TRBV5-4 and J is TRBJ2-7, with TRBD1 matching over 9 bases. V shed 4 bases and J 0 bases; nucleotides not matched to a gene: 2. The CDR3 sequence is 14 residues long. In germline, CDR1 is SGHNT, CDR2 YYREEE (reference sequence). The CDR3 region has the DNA TGTGCCAGCAGCACGGACAGGGGCTCCTACGAGCAGTACTTC. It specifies CASSTDRGSYEQYF. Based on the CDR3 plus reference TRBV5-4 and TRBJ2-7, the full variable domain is ETGVTQSPTHLIKTRGQQVTLRCSSQSGHNTVSWYQQALGQGPQFIFQYYREEENGRGNFPPRFSGLQFPNYSSELNVNALELDDSALYLCASSTDRGSYEQYFGPGTRLTVT.

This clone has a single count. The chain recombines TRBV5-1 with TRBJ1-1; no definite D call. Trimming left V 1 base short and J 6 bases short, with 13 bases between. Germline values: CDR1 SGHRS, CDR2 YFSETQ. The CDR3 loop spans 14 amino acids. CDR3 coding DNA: TGCGCCAGCAGCTTGACGGGAACTGAGGCTGAAGCTTTCTTT. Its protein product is CASSLTGTEAEAFF. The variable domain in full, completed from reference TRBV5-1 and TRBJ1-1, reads KAGVTQTPRYLIKTRGQQVTLSCSPISGHRSVSWYQQTPGQGLQFLFEYFSETQRNKGNFPGRFSGRQFSNSRSEMNVSTLELGDSALYLCASSLTGTEAEAFFGQGTRLTVV.

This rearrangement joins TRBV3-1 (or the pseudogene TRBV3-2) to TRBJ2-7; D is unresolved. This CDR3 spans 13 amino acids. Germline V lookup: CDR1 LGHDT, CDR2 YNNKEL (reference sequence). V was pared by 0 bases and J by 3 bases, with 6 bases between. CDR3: CASSQEWSYEQYF. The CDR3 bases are TGTGCCAGCAGCCAAGAGTGGAGCTACGAGCAGTACTTC.

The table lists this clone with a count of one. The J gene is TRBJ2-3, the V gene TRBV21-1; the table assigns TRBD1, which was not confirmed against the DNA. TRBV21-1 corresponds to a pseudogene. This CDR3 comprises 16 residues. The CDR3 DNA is TGTGCCAGCAGCCCAAACAGGACAGGGGGAACAGATACGCAGTATTTT. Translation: CASSPNRTGGTDTQYF.

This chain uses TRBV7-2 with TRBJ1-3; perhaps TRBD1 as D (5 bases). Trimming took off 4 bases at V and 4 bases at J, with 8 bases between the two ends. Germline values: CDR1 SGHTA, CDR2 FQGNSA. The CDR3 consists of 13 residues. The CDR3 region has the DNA TGTGCCAGCAGCTGGGAGGGGGGAAACACCATATATTTT. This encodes CASSWEGGNTIYF.

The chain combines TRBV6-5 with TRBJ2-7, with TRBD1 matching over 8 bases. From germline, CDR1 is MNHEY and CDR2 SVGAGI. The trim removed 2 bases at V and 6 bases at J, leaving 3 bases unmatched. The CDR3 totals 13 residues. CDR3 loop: CASSYLDRGEQYF. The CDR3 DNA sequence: TGTGCCAGCAGTTACCTTGACAGGGGCGAGCAGTACTTC.

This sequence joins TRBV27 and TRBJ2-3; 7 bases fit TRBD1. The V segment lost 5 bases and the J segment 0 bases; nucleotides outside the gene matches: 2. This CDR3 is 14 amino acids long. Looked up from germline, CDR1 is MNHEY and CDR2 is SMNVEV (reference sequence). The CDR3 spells CASSPRGSTDTQYF. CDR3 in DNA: TGTGCCAGCAGTCCCAGGGGGAGCACAGATACGCAGTATTTT.

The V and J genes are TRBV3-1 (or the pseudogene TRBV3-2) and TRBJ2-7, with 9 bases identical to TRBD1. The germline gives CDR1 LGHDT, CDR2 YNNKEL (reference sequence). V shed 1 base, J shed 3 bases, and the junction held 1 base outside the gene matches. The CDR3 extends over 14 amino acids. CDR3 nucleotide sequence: TGTGCCAGCAGCCAAGGGACAGGGGACTACGAGCAGTACTTC. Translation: CASSQGTGDYEQYF.

This chain's CDR3 is CSASTGEAYEQYF. CDR3 coding DNA: TGCAGTGCTAGTACAGGGGAGGCCTACGAGCAGTACTTC. This chain joins TRBV20-1 and TRBJ2-7; possible D gene TRBD1, 7 bases. V was pared by 3 bases and J by 2 bases, with 11 bases between. The germline V gene encodes CDR1 DFQATT and CDR2 SNEGSKA (reference sequence). There are 13 residues in the CDR3.

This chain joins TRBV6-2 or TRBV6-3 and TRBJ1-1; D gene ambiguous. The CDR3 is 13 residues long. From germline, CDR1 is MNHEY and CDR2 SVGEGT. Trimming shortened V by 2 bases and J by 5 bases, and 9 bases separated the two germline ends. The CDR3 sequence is CASSYVRQTEAFF. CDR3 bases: TGTGCCAGCAGTTACGTGAGGCAGACTGAAGCTTTCTTT.

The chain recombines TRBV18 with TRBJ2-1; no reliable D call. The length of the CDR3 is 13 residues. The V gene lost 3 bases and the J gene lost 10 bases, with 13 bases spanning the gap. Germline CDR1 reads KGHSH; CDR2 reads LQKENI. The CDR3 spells CASSPLSGPEQFF. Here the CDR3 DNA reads TGTGCCAGCTCACCCCTATCGGGTCCGGAGCAGTTCTTC.

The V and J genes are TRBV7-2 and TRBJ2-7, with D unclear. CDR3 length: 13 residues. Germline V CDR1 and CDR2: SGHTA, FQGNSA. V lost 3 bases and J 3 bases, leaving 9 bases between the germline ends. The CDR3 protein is CASSFTRLYEQYF. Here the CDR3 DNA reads TGTGCCAGCAGCTTTACAAGACTCTACGAGCAGTACTTC. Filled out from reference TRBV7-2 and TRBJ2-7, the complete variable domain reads GAGVSQSPSNKVTEKGKDVELRCDPISGHTALYWYRQSLGQGLEFLIYFQGNSAPDKSGLPSDRFSAERTGGSVSTLTIQRTQQEDSAVYLCASSFTRLYEQYFGPGTRLTVT.

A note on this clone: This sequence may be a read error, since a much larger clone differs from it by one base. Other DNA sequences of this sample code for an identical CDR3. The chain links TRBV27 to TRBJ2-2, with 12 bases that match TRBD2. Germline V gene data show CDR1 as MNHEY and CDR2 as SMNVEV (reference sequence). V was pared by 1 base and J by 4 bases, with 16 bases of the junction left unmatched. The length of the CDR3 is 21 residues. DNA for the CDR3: TGTGCCAGCAGTTTATATGAGCCTCGACTAGCGGGAGCAAGCGTCACCGGGGAGCTGTTTTTT. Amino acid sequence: CASSLYEPRLAGASVTGELFF.

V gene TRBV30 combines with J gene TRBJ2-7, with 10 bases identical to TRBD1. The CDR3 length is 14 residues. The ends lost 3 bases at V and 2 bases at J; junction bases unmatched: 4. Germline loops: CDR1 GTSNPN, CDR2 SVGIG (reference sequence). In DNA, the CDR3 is TGTGCCTGGAGCCGGGACAGGGGACCCTACGAGCAGTACTTC. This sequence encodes CAWSRDRGPYEQYF.